This is a list of T cell receptor beta chains from one sample in a study of cytomegalovirus exposure and HLA in healthy donors. Sequencing was performed with immunoSEQ multiplex PCR; in TCRdb, only in-frame clones are kept and a portion is missing. Its listing shows about 88,000 clones. The sequencing sample was made of PBMCs. These receptors were collected from a girl under 18 in good health and CMV-seropositive. Both conserved end residues are part of each CDR3. The order of the fields is CDR3 length, J gene, D gene, V gene, CDR3 protein, CDR3 DNA. The D gene is left open where the match is weak.

length: 18; J: TRBJ2-3; D: -; V: TRBV25-1; CDR3: CASSGSEALAPNTDKQYF; DNA: TGTGCCAGCAGTGGTAGCGAGGCACTAGCACCGAACACAGATAAGCAGTATTTT
length: 15; J: TRBJ2-3; D: -; V: TRBV4-1; CDR3: CASSQVIANTDTQYF; DNA: TGCGCCAGCAGCCAAGTAATAGCGAACACAGATACGCAGTATTTT
length: 20; J: TRBJ2-6; D: TRBD1; V: TRBV4-1; CDR3: CASSQDRMGTVASGANVLTF; DNA: TGCGCCAGCAGCCAAGATAGGATGGGGACAGTAGCCTCTGGGGCCAACGTCCTGACTTTC
length: 16; J: TRBJ2-5; D: TRBD1; V: TRBV23-1; CDR3: CASRRDRDVMRETQYF; DNA: TGCGCCAGCAGGCGGGACAGGGACGTGATGAGGGAGACCCAGTACTTC
length: 13; J: TRBJ2-1; D: -; V: TRBV7-3; CDR3: CASSLSQWNEQFF; DNA: TGTGCCAGCAGCTTATCACAGTGGAATGAGCAGTTCTTC
length: 11; J: TRBJ1-5; D: -; V: TRBV7-6; CDR3: CADRQGQPQHF; DNA: TGTGCCGACCGCCAGGGTCAGCCCCAGCATTTT
length: 16; J: TRBJ2-1; D: TRBD1; V: TRBV4-2; CDR3: CASSTQPGQGVNEQFF; DNA: TGTGCCAGCAGCACCCAACCGGGACAGGGGGTGAATGAGCAGTTCTTC
length: 16; J: TRBJ2-7; D: TRBD1; V: TRBV27; CDR3: CASSYRFRDRDYEQYF; DNA: TGTGCCAGCAGTTATCGCTTCCGGGACAGGGACTACGAGCAGTACTTC
length: 14; J: TRBJ2-5; D: TRBD1; V: TRBV7-9; CDR3: CASSPRQGPETQYF; DNA: TGTGCCAGCAGTCCCAGACAGGGTCCAGAGACCCAGTACTTC
length: 14; J: TRBJ2-7; D: TRBD1; V: TRBV7-9; CDR3: CASSLTGGVHEQYF; DNA: TGTGCCAGCAGCTTAACAGGGGGCGTTCACGAGCAGTACTTC
length: 15; J: TRBJ2-5; D: TRBD1; V: TRBV5-1; CDR3: CASSLQGKVQETQYF; DNA: TGCGCCAGCAGCTTACAGGGGAAGGTCCAGGAGACCCAGTACTTC
length: 16; J: TRBJ1-2; D: TRBD1; V: TRBV4-2; CDR3: CASSRLGTETNYGYTF; DNA: TGTGCCAGCAGCCGATTGGGGACAGAGACTAACTATGGCTACACCTTC
length: 13; J: TRBJ2-1; D: -; V: TRBV2; CDR3: CASSPPADNEQFF; DNA: TGTGCCAGCAGCCCTCCTGCGGACAATGAGCAGTTCTTC
length: 15; J: TRBJ1-1; D: TRBD1; V: TRBV10-3; CDR3: CAISETAGGNTEAFF; DNA: TGTGCCATCAGTGAAACGGCAGGGGGCAACACTGAAGCTTTCTTT
length: 16; J: TRBJ2-3; D: TRBD1; V: TRBV9; CDR3: CASNRNGQGGTDTQYF; DNA: TGTGCCAGCAATCGAAATGGACAGGGCGGCACAGATACGCAGTATTTT
length: 15; J: TRBJ1-2; D: TRBD1; V: TRBV19; CDR3: CASSIGLTGMDGYTF; DNA: TGTGCCAGTAGTATAGGCCTGACAGGGATGGATGGCTACACCTTC
length: 16; J: TRBJ2-2; D: TRBD1; V: TRBV4-1; CDR3: CASSQYRDSAAGELFF; DNA: TGCGCCAGCAGCCAGTACCGGGACAGCGCGGCCGGGGAGCTGTTTTTT
length: 14; J: TRBJ1-6; D: -; V: TRBV9; CDR3: CASSGPGSDSPLHF; DNA: TGTGCCAGCAGCGGACCGGGTTCCGATTCACCCCTCCACTTT
length: 18; J: TRBJ2-2; D: TRBD2; V: TRBV5-1; CDR3: CASSFVLAGGPNTGELFF; DNA: TGCGCCAGCAGCTTCGTACTAGCGGGGGGCCCGAACACCGGGGAGCTGTTTTTT
length: 12; J: TRBJ1-1; D: TRBD1; V: TRBV27; CDR3: CASSLQGAEAFF; DNA: TGTGCCAGCAGTCTACAGGGGGCTGAAGCTTTCTTT
length: 14; J: TRBJ2-4; D: TRBD1; V: TRBV27; CDR3: CASSTRQGLNIQYF; DNA: TGTGCCAGCAGTACGAGACAGGGCCTAAACATTCAGTACTTC
length: 13; J: TRBJ1-2; D: -; V: TRBV10-3; CDR3: CAISPDSNYGYTF; DNA: TGTGCCATCAGCCCAGACAGTAACTATGGCTACACCTTC
length: 14; J: TRBJ1-6; D: -; V: TRBV5-1; CDR3: CASRPDRTNSPLHF; DNA: TGCGCCAGCAGGCCAGACAGAACGAATTCACCCCTCCACTTT
length: 15; J: TRBJ2-3; D: TRBD2; V: TRBV4-3; CDR3: CASSLYGGGADTQYF; DNA: TGCGCCAGCAGCCTATATGGCGGGGGAGCAGATACGCAGTATTTT
length: 12; J: TRBJ1-3; D: -; V: TRBV6-5; CDR3: CARLHPGNTIYF; DNA: TGTGCCAGACTGCATCCTGGAAACACCATATATTTT
length: 13; J: TRBJ2-3; D: TRBD2; V: TRBV5-1; CDR3: CASSRTSADTQYF; DNA: TGCGCCAGCTCGAGGACTAGCGCAGATACGCAGTATTTT
length: 13; J: TRBJ2-1; D: -; V: TRBV29-1; CDR3: CSVDRGSYNEQFF; DNA: TGCAGCGTTGACAGGGGCTCCTACAATGAGCAGTTCTTC
length: 18; J: TRBJ2-2; D: TRBD1; V: TRBV18; CDR3: CASSPRRGVGQGSGELFF; DNA: TGTGCCAGCTCACCTCGCCGTGGAGTTGGACAGGGATCCGGGGAGCTGTTTTTT
length: 14; J: TRBJ2-1; D: TRBD2; V: TRBV9; CDR3: CASSPRGGRNEQFF; DNA: TGTGCCAGCAGCCCCCGCGGGGGGAGGAATGAGCAGTTCTTC
length: 15; J: TRBJ2-1; D: TRBD1; V: TRBV27; CDR3: CASSPGTGAYNEQFF; DNA: TGTGCCAGCAGTCCCGGGACAGGGGCTTACAATGAGCAGTTCTTC
length: 13; J: TRBJ2-3; D: -; V: TRBV11-2; CDR3: CASSLAPTDTQYF; DNA: TGTGCCAGCAGCTTAGCTCCTACAGATACGCAGTATTTT
length: 15; J: TRBJ1-5; D: -; V: TRBV25-1; CDR3: CASSEGRDSNQPQHF; DNA: TGTGCCAGCAGTGAAGGACGGGATAGCAATCAGCCCCAGCATTTT
length: 13; J: TRBJ2-5; D: -; V: TRBV19; CDR3: CASSSTGQETQYF; DNA: TGTGCCAGTAGTAGCACAGGCCAAGAGACCCAGTACTTC
length: 14; J: TRBJ2-5; D: -; V: TRBV7-9; CDR3: CASSFPGGGENQYF; DNA: TGTGCCAGCAGCTTCCCGGGGGGCGGGGAGAACCAGTACTTC
length: 14; J: TRBJ2-3; D: TRBD2; V: TRBV7-9; CDR3: CASSASGIADTQYF; DNA: TGTGCCAGCAGCGCTAGCGGCATCGCAGATACGCAGTATTTT
length: 12; J: TRBJ1-2; D: -; V: TRBV4-3; CDR3: CASSQDRGSYSF; DNA: TGCGCCAGCAGCCAAGATAGGGGCTCCTACAGCTTC
length: 13; J: TRBJ2-5; D: TRBD2; V: TRBV4-1; CDR3: CASARAGEETQYF; DNA: TGCGCCAGCGCTAGGGCGGGGGAGGAGACCCAGTACTTC
length: 17; J: TRBJ2-5; D: TRBD2; V: TRBV4-3; CDR3: CASSQGVGGDYQETQYF; DNA: TGCGCCAGCAGCCAAGGGGTCGGGGGGGACTACCAAGAGACCCAGTACTTC
length: 14; J: TRBJ2-1; D: TRBD1; V: TRBV29-1; CDR3: CSVLEDRVEDEQFF; DNA: TGCAGCGTATTAGAGGACAGGGTTGAGGATGAGCAGTTCTTC
length: 16; J: TRBJ2-7; D: TRBD2; V: TRBV5-1; CDR3: CASSLAGGGGAYEQYF; DNA: TGCGCCAGCAGCCTCGCGGGGGGAGGGGGAGCCTACGAGCAGTACTTC
length: 15; J: TRBJ1-2; D: -; V: TRBV27; CDR3: CASSLSYREGYGYTF; DNA: TGTGCCAGCAGTTTAAGCTACAGGGAAGGGTATGGCTACACCTTC
length: 16; J: TRBJ2-3; D: TRBD2; V: TRBV9; CDR3: CASSVVSSGVADTQYF; DNA: TGTGCCAGCAGCGTAGTGTCTAGCGGGGTCGCAGATACGCAGTATTTT
length: 15; J: TRBJ1-2; D: -; V: TRBV4-1; CDR3: CASSQGGGANYGYTF; DNA: TGCGCCAGCAGCCAAGGGGGAGGGGCGAACTATGGCTACACCTTC
length: 12; J: TRBJ2-7; D: -; V: TRBV29-1; CDR3: CSVLQGAYEQYF; DNA: TGCAGCGTTTTACAGGGAGCCTACGAGCAGTACTTC
length: 14; J: TRBJ1-6; D: -; V: TRBV6-5; CDR3: CASSYSGEGSPLHF; DNA: TGTGCCAGCAGTTACTCGGGGGAGGGGTCACCCCTCCACTTT
length: 18; J: TRBJ2-2; D: TRBD2; V: TRBV4-3; CDR3: CASSQDVRGGGVAGELFF; DNA: TGCGCCAGCAGCCAAGACGTTAGGGGCGGGGGGGTTGCCGGGGAGCTGTTTTTT
length: 12; J: TRBJ1-5; D: -; V: TRBV28; CDR3: CASSTFSQPQHF; DNA: TGTGCCAGCAGTACATTTTCCCAGCCCCAGCATTTT
length: 13; J: TRBJ1-5; D: -; V: TRBV7-2; CDR3: CASSPQVSQPQHF; DNA: TGTGCCAGCAGCCCACAGGTTAGTCAGCCCCAGCATTTT
length: 15; J: TRBJ2-7; D: -; V: TRBV7-6; CDR3: CASSLVGDTSYEQYF; DNA: TGTGCCAGCAGCTTAGTAGGTGACACGTCCTACGAGCAGTACTTC
length: 13; J: TRBJ1-6; D: -; V: TRBV6-5; CDR3: CASGYRVTSPLHF; DNA: TGTGCCAGCGGCTACAGGGTGACTTCACCCCTCCACTTT
length: 14; J: TRBJ1-3; D: -; V: TRBV6-5; CDR3: CASRGGTSGNTIYF; DNA: TGTGCCAGCAGAGGGGGAACCTCTGGAAACACCATATATTTT
length: 17; J: TRBJ1-6; D: -; V: TRBV7-2; CDR3: CASSRGQGSTYNSPLHF; DNA: TGTGCCAGCAGCCGAGGGCAGGGGTCGACCTATAATTCACCCCTCCACTTT
length: 16; J: TRBJ2-3; D: TRBD2; V: TRBV25-1; CDR3: CASSERLAGDTDTQYF; DNA: TGTGCCAGCAGTGAGCGGCTAGCGGGAGACACAGATACGCAGTATTTT
length: 9; J: TRBJ1-2; D: -; V: TRBV7-9; CDR3: CASTQGYTF; DNA: TGTGCCAGCACCCAAGGCTACACCTTC
length: 17; J: TRBJ2-3; D: TRBD2; V: TRBV5-4; CDR3: CASSRFSGGLSTDTQYF; DNA: TGTGCCAGCAGCCGGTTTAGCGGGGGACTTAGCACAGATACGCAGTATTTT
length: 13; J: TRBJ1-6; D: -; V: TRBV5-6; CDR3: CASSLAPDSPLHF; DNA: TGTGCCAGCAGCTTGGCGCCGGATTCACCCCTCCACTTT
length: 14; J: TRBJ1-1; D: -; V: TRBV19; CDR3: CASSRSFGLRRAFF; DNA: TGTGCCAGTAGTAGGTCTTTTGGTCTCCGGAGAGCTTTCTTT
length: 15; J: TRBJ2-3; D: -; V: TRBV7-9; CDR3: CASSSGGGLTDTQYF; DNA: TGTGCCAGCAGCTCCGGCGGGGGCCTAACAGATACGCAGTATTTT